This T cell receptor (beta chain) was retrieved from a study of blood T cells in healthy people across ages. Germline lookup yields CDR1 SNHLY and CDR2 FYNNEI. The V end lost 6 bases, the J end lost 4 bases, and 17 bases lay between the germline ends. This CDR3 has 15 amino acids. The amount of total RNA extracted per sample was at least 5.5 micrograms. Then a second PCR, running roughly 7 to 11 cycles, was carried out with a sample-barcoded 5' primer and a J-beta primer mix. MiXCR, applied by TCRdb to the 5' RACE reads, yields one record per CDR3 protein. The data hold approximately 900,000 distinct CDR3 sequences, with approximately 49% observed a single time.

Sequenced sample: blood. The receptor was isolated from a man between 25 and 39 years old in good health. The chain couples TRBV2 to TRBJ2-3, with D maybe TRBD1 (6 bases). CDR3 nucleotides: TGTGCCAGCAGCCGGGACACCAGTATGCCAGATACGCAGTATTTT. Amino acid sequence: CASSRDTSMPDTQYF.